This paragraph covers one T cell receptor (beta chain) sequence. Its antigen is not known. The sample belongs to a study of cytomegalovirus exposure and HLA in healthy donors. The study ran its PCR with 60 Vbeta and 13 Jbeta primers. Sequenced by immunoSEQ multiplex PCR; TCRdb stores in-frame clones only, minus some. The sample contains around 190,000 clones, about 80% of which appear only once. V was pared by 1 base and J by 6 bases, with 5 bases of the junction left unmatched. The V gene's germline CDR1 is SGHDN and CDR2 FVKESK. This CDR3 is built from 14 residues. Findings of the study overall: Later, an analysis showed that TCR beta chains associated with HLA were more clonally expanded than others that were equally common. A later analysis reportedly found that, within productive TCRs, an Asian-associated ancestry cluster had fewer N-insertions than the mean observed across the roughly 730 donors.

Donors in the study were healthy people who gave bone marrow. The J gene is TRBJ1-2, the V gene TRBV14; 7 nucleotides align to TRBD1. Input material: PBMCs. This sequence originates from a woman aged 45-65 years in good health and CMV-seronegative. CDR3 DNA: TGTGCCAGCAGCCAAGCGAGGGGGCTTCATGGCTACACCTTC. Its protein is CASSQARGLHGYTF.